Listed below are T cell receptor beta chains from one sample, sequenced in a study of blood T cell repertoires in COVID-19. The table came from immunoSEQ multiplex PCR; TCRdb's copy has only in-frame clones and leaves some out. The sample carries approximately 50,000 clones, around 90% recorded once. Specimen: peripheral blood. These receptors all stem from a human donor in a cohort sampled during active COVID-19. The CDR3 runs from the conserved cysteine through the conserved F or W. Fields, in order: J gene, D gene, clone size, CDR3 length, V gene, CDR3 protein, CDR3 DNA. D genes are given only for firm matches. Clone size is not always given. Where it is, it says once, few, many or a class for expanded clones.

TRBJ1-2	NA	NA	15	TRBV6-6	CASSYSVPGNYGYTF	TGTGCCAGCAGTTACTCGGTCCCAGGGAACTATGGCTACACCTTC
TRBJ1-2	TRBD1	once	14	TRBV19	CASSIRDRPDGYTF	TGTGCCAGTAGTATCCGGGACAGGCCCGATGGCTACACCTTC
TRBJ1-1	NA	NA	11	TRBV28	CASSLSSLAFF	TGTGCCAGCAGTTTGTCCTCTTTAGCTTTCTTT
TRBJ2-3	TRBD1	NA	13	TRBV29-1	CSVPDRGTDTQYF	TGCAGCGTGCCCGACAGGGGAACAGATACGCAGTATTTT
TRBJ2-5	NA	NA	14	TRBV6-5	CASSTYREQETQYF	TGTGCCAGCAGCACCTACAGGGAACAAGAGACCCAATACTTC
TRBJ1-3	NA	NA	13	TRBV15	CATRHISGNTIYF	TGTGCCACCCGACACATATCTGGAAACACCATATATTTT
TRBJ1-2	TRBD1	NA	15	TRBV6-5	CASRLSGTGFYGYTF	TGTGCCAGCAGGCTATCCGGGACAGGCTTCTATGGCTACACCTTC
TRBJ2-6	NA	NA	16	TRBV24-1	CATSDATGSGANVLTF	TGTGCCACCAGTGACGCTACAGGGAGTGGGGCCAACGTCCTGACTTTC
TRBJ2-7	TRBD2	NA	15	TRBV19	CASSISSGSWGEQYF	TGTGCCAGTAGTATTTCCAGCGGGAGCTGGGGCGAGCAGTACTTC
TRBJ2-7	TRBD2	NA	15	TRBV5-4	CASSPGGPLGREQYF	TGTGCCAGCAGCCCGGGAGGCCCCTTAGGAAGGGAGCAGTACTTC
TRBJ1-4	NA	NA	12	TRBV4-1	CASSLVGEKLFF	TGCGCCAGCAGCCTAGTTGGTGAAAAACTGTTTTTT
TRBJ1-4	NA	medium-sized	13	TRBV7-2	CASSLWGGEKLFF	TGTGCCAGCAGCCTCTGGGGGGGAGAAAAACTGTTTTTT
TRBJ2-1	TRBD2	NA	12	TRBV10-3	CASSGSGNEQFF	TGTGCCAGTAGCGGGAGTGGCAATGAGCAGTTCTTC
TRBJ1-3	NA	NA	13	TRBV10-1	CATTGSSGNTIYF	TGCGCCACCACCGGGAGCTCTGGAAACACCATATATTTT
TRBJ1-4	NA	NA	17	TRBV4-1	CASSQVEGGRTNEKLFF	TGCGCCAGCAGCCAAGTGGAAGGGGGACGAACTAATGAAAAACTGTTTTTT
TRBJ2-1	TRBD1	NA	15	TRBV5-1	CASSLEGQGNNEQFF	TGCGCCAGCAGCTTGGAAGGACAGGGTAACAATGAGCAGTTCTTC
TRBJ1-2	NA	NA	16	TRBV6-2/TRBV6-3	CASSPYTSTGLYGYTF	TGTGCCAGCAGCCCCTACACCTCGACAGGACTCTATGGCTACACCTTC
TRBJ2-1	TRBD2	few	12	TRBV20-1	CSASPGLAGQFF	TGCAGTGCCAGTCCGGGACTAGCGGGGCAGTTCTTC
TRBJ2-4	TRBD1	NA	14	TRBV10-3	CAISLPGQGNIQYF	TGTGCCATCAGCCTTCCGGGACAGGGAAACATTCAGTACTTC
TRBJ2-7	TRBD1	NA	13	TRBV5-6	CASSPGTAYEQYF	TGTGCCAGCAGCCCCGGGACAGCCTACGAGCAGTACTTC
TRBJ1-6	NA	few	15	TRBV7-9	CASSLSRGMNSPLHF	TGTGCCAGCAGCTTGAGCAGAGGGATGAATTCACCCCTCCACTTT
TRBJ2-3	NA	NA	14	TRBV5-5	CASSLGGRLDTQYF	TGTGCCAGCAGCTTGGGGGGGAGGCTTGATACGCAGTATTTT
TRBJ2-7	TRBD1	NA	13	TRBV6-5	CASRVGQDYEQYF	TGTGCCAGCAGGGTTGGACAGGACTACGAGCAGTACTTC
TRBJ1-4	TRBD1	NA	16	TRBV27	CASSLGTGGANEKLFF	TGTGCCAGCAGTTTAGGGACAGGGGGGGCTAATGAAAAACTGTTTTTT